The 18 T cell receptor beta chains listed next were all sequenced from one sample in a study of blood T cell repertoires in COVID-19. The table came from immunoSEQ multiplex PCR; TCRdb's copy has only in-frame clones and leaves some out. The table lists 55,000 to 65,000 clones, approximately 91% of them singletons, with approximately 14% in the top ten. Sequencing was performed on peripheral blood. These TCRs come from a woman aged 55-70 years with active COVID-19.

The chain uses TRBV7-2 and TRBJ1-1; 7 bases match TRBD1. This CDR3 has 14 residues. Germline V gene data show CDR1 as SGHTA and CDR2 as FQGNSA. Trimming removed 5 bases from V and 6 bases from J; junction bases left unmatched: 9. CDR3 loop: CASSKDRARSEAFF. DNA for the CDR3: TGTGCCAGCAGCAAAGACAGGGCAAGGTCTGAAGCTTTCTTT.

This clone has a single count. The V and J genes are TRBV18 and TRBJ2-1, with TRBD1 matching 7 bases. Germline assignment: CDR1 KGHSH and CDR2 LQKENI. With V trimmed by 6 bases and J by 2 bases, 10 bases remained unmatched. The CDR3 has 16 residues. This chain's CDR3 is CASSRIRDSPYNEQFF. The CDR3 nucleotides read TGTGCCAGCTCGCGCATCCGGGACAGTCCCTACAATGAGCAGTTCTTC.

The chain couples TRBV5-5 to TRBJ1-2; D remains ambiguous. Trimming stripped 3 bases from V and 0 bases from J, with 12 bases between. CDR3 size: 15 residues. The germline CDR1 and CDR2 sequences are SGHKS and YYEKEE (reference sequence). CDR3 DNA: TGTGCCAGCAGCTGGGAGATGGGAACTAACTATGGCTACACCTTC. This encodes CASSWEMGTNYGYTF.

The chain recombines TRBV5-4 with TRBJ2-5; 8 nucleotides match TRBD1. The CDR3 spans 15 residues. CDR1 and CDR2 (germline): SGHNT, YYREEE (reference sequence). With 4 bases clipped from V and 5 bases from J, the junction kept 10 bases outside the gene matches. CDR3 DNA: TGTGCCAGCAGCCCCCAACTGACAGGGGTGGAGACCCAGTACTTC. Its translation is CASSPQLTGVETQYF.

The chain is built from TRBV20-1 and TRBJ1-2; 7 bases are a match to TRBD1. The CDR3 is made up of 13 amino acids. The germline V gene encodes CDR1 DFQATT and CDR2 SNEGSKA (reference sequence). V shed 6 bases and J 4 bases; nucleotides not matched to a gene: 8. CDR3 sequence: CSASDRVGYGYTF. In nucleotides, the CDR3 is TGCAGTGCCAGTGACAGGGTAGGCTATGGCTACACCTTC.

This clone was picked up one time. V and J are TRBV6-5 and TRBJ2-3, with D uncertain. Trimming stripped 6 bases from V and 6 bases from J, with 16 bases between. This CDR3 is 14 amino acids long. CDR1 is MNHEY and CDR2 is SVGAGI in the germline V gene. The CDR3 spells CASREDIRLDTQYF. In DNA form, the CDR3 reads TGTGCCAGCAGAGAGGATATACGCTTGGATACGCAGTATTTT.

V and J are TRBV29-1 and TRBJ2-7, with 7 bases lining up with TRBD1. CDR3 size: 16 residues. CDR1 SQVTM and CDR2 ANQGSEA come from the germline V gene. J was trimmed by 2 bases and V by 2 bases; bases with no gene match: 12. DNA of the CDR3: TGCAGCGTTGAATTACTCGACAGGGACGTAACCTACGAGCAGTACTTC. Translating gives CSVELLDRDVTYEQYF.

The chain combines TRBV12-5 with TRBJ1-1, with D perhaps matching TRBD1 (5 bases). The V gene lost 1 base and the J gene lost 6 bases, with 12 bases spanning the gap. The CDR3 runs 14 residues. Germline assignment: CDR1 LGHNT and CDR2 FRNRAP. CDR3 protein: CASGLATKGSEAFF. In DNA, the CDR3 is TGTGCTAGTGGTTTGGCAACGAAGGGGTCTGAAGCTTTCTTT.

The rearrangement links TRBV10-3 to TRBJ1-3, with TRBD1 as a possible D gene (6 bases). There are 14 residues in the CDR3. Between the trimmed V and J ends, which lost 6 bases and 1 base, there was a span of 10 bases. Germline values: CDR1 ENHRY, CDR2 SYGVKD. The CDR3 spells CAISETGSGNTIYF. In nucleotides, the CDR3 is TGTGCCATCAGCGAAACAGGGTCTGGAAACACCATATATTTT.

The V and J genes are TRBV5-1 and TRBJ2-1, with a weak D call TRBD2 (7 bases). Trimming took off 2 bases at V and 0 bases at J, with 12 bases between the two ends. This CDR3 region has 16 residues. Germline V CDR1 and CDR2: SGHRS, YFSETQ. CDR3 in amino acids: CASSLGGGLSYNEQFF. The CDR3 DNA reads TGCGCCAGCAGCTTAGGCGGGGGCCTCTCCTACAATGAGCAGTTCTTC.

The chain employs TRBV11-1 and TRBJ2-2; 9 bases align to TRBD2. The V and J ends lost 5 bases and 3 bases, in that order; junction bases with no gene match: 7. Germline values: CDR1 SGHAT, CDR2 FQDESV (reference sequence). CDR3 length: 16 residues. Here the CDR3 reads CASSPPGLADTGELFF. The CDR3 region has the DNA TGTGCCAGCAGCCCTCCGGGACTAGCCGACACCGGGGAGCTGTTTTTT. Together with reference TRBV11-1 and TRBJ2-2, the CDR3 gives the full variable domain: EAEVAQSPRYKITEKSQAVAFWCDPISGHATLYWYRQILGQGPELLVQFQDESVVDDSQLPKDRFSAERLKGVDSTLKIQPAELGDSAMYLCASSPPGLADTGELFFGEGSRLTVL.

CDR3 protein: CASSISGRGEQYF. The CDR3 nucleotides are TGTGCCAGTAGTATAAGTGGCAGGGGTGAGCAGTACTTC. This rearrangement joins TRBV19 to TRBJ2-7, with D possibly matching TRBD1 (6 bases). The CDR3 has 13 amino acids. The germline V and J ends were trimmed by 2 bases and 7 bases, with 12 bases remaining between them. Germline V lookup: CDR1 LNHDA, CDR2 SQIVND (reference sequence).

This clone has more than one count but fewer than ten. This chain connects TRBV5-4 to TRBJ1-2, with D perhaps matching TRBD1 (5 bases). Between the trimmed V and J ends, which lost 5 bases and 7 bases, there was a span of 21 bases. Germline V gene sequence: CDR1 SGHNT, CDR2 YYREEE (reference sequence). This CDR3 has 15 amino acids. This CDR3 reads CASSTPGTGGGGYTF. The CDR3 DNA reads as TGTGCCAGCAGTACTCCGGGGACCGGGGGAGGTGGCTACACCTTC.

The rearrangement links TRBV10-3 to TRBJ2-7, with 11 nucleotides matching TRBD1. The ends lost 6 bases at V and 2 bases at J; junction bases unmatched: 3. The CDR3 contains 14 residues. CDR1 is ENHRY and CDR2 is SYGVKD in the germline V gene. The CDR3 reads CAIRGQGGPYEQYF. The CDR3, as DNA: TGTGCCATCAGGGGACAGGGGGGGCCCTACGAGCAGTACTTC.

V is TRBV9 and J is TRBJ1-1; no firm D call. The CDR3 extends over 15 amino acids. Germline V gives CDR1 SGDLS, CDR2 YYNGEE. V lost 0 bases and J lost 0, with 9 bases in between. The CDR3 DNA follows: TGTGCCAGCAGCGTAGGAGGGATTATGAACACTGAAGCTTTCTTT. It yields the protein CASSVGGIMNTEAFF.

This clone was seen just once. The chain employs TRBV19 and TRBJ1-1; D is ambiguous. The CDR3 length is 14 residues. V lost 2 bases and J lost 1, with 8 bases in between. CDR1 LNHDA and CDR2 SQIVND come from the germline V gene (reference sequence). CDR3 nucleotide sequence: TGTGCCAGTAGTATAACGAGGCCGAACACTGAAGCTTTCTTT. Translation: CASSITRPNTEAFF.

This chain joins TRBV6-5 and TRBJ1-5; TRBD1 is a possible D gene (6 bases). The V end was cut by 6 bases, the J end by 4 bases, with 13 bases between. The CDR3 spans 14 residues. Germline assignment: CDR1 MNHEY and CDR2 SVGAGI. The CDR3, as DNA: TGTGCCAGCAGGAGGGGGAGAAGTAATCAGCCCCAGCATTTT. It specifies CASRRGRSNQPQHF.

The chain links TRBV5-1 to TRBJ1-2; TRBD1 aligns across 9 bases. J was trimmed by 6 bases and V by 4 bases; bases with no gene match: 4. The CDR3 is 13 amino acids. Per the germline V gene, CDR1 is SGHRS and CDR2 is YFSETQ. CDR3 nucleotide sequence: TGCGCCAGCAGCGGGACAGGGCGGGATGGCTACACCTTC. This translates into CASSGTGRDGYTF.